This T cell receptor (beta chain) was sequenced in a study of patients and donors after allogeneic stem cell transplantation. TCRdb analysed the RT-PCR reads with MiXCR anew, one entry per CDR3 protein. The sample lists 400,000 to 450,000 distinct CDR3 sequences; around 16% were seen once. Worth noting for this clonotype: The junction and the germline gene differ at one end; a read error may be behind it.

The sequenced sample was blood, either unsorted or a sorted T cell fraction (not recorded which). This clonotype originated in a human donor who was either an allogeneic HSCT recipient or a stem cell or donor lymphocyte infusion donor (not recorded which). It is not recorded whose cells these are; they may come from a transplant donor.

The chain's CDR3 is CASSSSFYQGRAAF. CDR3 nucleotides: TGTGCCAGCAGCTCCTCCTTTTATCAGGGTAGGGCTGCCTTC. V is TRBV7-2 and J is TRBJ1-2, with a tentative D call TRBD1 (5 bases). This CDR3 has 14 residues. Germline CDR1 is SGHTA and CDR2 is FQGNSA.